These 8 T cell receptor beta chains came from one sample sequenced in a study of kidney transplant recipient with SARS-CoV-2 infection. TCRdb re-called the reads through MiXCR, storing one row per CDR3 protein. Of fewer than 250,000 distinct CDR3 sequences in the sample, more than 25% were seen once. Sequenced material: a blood sample, taken at baseline and on day 111 from a kidney transplant recipient. The receptors stem from a young adult male patient who had COVID-19 and was a kidney transplant recipient. T cells may partly derive from the graft donor.

Only one count was recorded for this clonotype. Just one base apart from a much larger clone, this may be a read error. The genes are TRBV29-1 and TRBJ2-7; TRBD2 matches 14 bases. The CDR3 has 14 residues. Germline CDR1 reads SQVTM; CDR2 reads ANQGSEA. The CDR3: CSVRLAGGWYGQYF. In DNA, the CDR3 is TGCAGCGTTAGACTAGCGGGAGGGTGGTACGGGCAGTACTTC.

In the case of this clonotype: One base away lies a much larger clone, so this may be a sequencing read error. The chain couples TRBV21-1 to TRBJ2-5; TRBD1, the D gene given by the table, was not confirmed from the DNA. TRBV21-1 is designated a pseudogene. CDR3 length: 15 amino acids. CDR3 DNA sequence: TGTGCCAGCAGCAAACGGGACAGTAGTCAAGAGACCCAGTACTTC. This sequence encodes CASSKRDSSQETQYF.

Comments on this clonotype: A read error likely explains this, since a far larger clone differs by one base. The rearrangement links TRBV7-9 to TRBJ2-5; D is undetermined. The CDR3 runs 14 residues. Germline V gene sequence: CDR1 SEHNR, CDR2 FQNEAQ (reference sequence). V shed 1 base and J shed 11 bases, with 17 bases lying between them. CDR3: CASSLVTQSYKQYF. CDR3 bases: TGTGCCAGCAGCTTAGTGACCCAGTCCTACAAGCAGTACTTC.

This clonotype was seen ten or more times. This chain connects TRBV30 to TRBJ1-2; no clear D. The V end lost 4 bases, the J end lost 4 bases, and 22 bases lay between the germline ends. This CDR3 has 16 amino acids. Germline CDR1 and CDR2: GTSNPN and SVGIG (reference sequence). This CDR3 is CAWTKARYRKTYGYTF. The CDR3 DNA reads as TGTGCCTGGACAAAAGCGCGTTATAGAAAGACCTATGGCTACACCTTC.

In its sample, this clonotype was seen once. This chain joins TRBV2 and TRBJ2-1; maybe TRBD2 (5 bases). From germline, CDR1 is SNHLY and CDR2 FYNNEI. The CDR3 sequence is 13 residues long. The ends were cut back, 3 bases at V and 4 bases at J, with 7 bases in the middle. CDR3 bases: TGTGCCAGCAGTGAGAGAGGGTACAATGAGCAGTTCTTC. Translated: CASSERGYNEQFF.

This clonotype has ten or more counts. The chain recombines TRBV11-2 with TRBJ1-1; TRBD1 is a possible D gene (5 bases). V was pared by 0 bases and J by 4 bases, with 15 bases between. The CDR3 extends over 16 amino acids. Per germline, CDR1 SGHAT and CDR2 FQNNGV. The CDR3 reads CASSLDPGIRFTEAFF. The CDR3 coding sequence is TGTGCCAGCAGCTTAGATCCAGGGATTCGTTTCACTGAAGCTTTCTTT.

This clonotype was seen ten or more times. V usage is TRBV4-3 and J usage is TRBJ1-2; D not resolved. The ends were cut back, 1 base at V and 2 bases at J, with 8 bases in the middle. The germline V gene has CDR1 LGHNA and CDR2 YSLEER. CDR3 length equals 14 residues. CDR3 coding DNA: TGCGCCAGCAGCCAAGGAAACAGCAACTATGGCTACACCTTC. Its translation is CASSQGNSNYGYTF.

This clonotype was observed at least ten times. V and J are TRBV11-2 and TRBJ1-2; no definite D call. The CDR3 loop spans 17 amino acids. Per the germline V gene, CDR1 is SGHAT and CDR2 is FQNNGV. Trimming stripped 5 bases from V and 4 bases from J, with 23 bases between. Here the CDR3 reads CASSKISTSRKTYGYTF. The DNA of the CDR3 is TGTGCCAGCAGCAAGATCTCAACAAGCAGAAAGACCTATGGCTACACCTTC.